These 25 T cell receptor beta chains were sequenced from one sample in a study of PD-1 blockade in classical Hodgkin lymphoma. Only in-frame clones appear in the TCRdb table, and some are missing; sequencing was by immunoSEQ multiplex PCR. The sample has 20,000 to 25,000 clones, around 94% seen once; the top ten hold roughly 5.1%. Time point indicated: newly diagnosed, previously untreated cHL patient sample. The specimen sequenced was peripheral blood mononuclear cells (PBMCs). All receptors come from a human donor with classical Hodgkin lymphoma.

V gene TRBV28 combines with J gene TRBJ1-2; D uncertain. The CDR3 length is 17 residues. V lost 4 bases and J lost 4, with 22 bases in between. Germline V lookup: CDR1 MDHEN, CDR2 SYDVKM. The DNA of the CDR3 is TGTGCCAGCAGTTCCCCCCGTTCGGTAGTCAACCCCTATGGCTACACCTTC. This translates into CASSSPRSVVNPYGYTF.

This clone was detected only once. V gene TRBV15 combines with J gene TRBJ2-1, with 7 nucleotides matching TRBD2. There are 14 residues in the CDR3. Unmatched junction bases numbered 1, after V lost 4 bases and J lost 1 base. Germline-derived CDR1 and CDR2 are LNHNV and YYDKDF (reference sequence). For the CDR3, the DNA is TGTGCCACCAGCATGCGGGGGTCCTACAATGAGCAGTTCTTC. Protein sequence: CATSMRGSYNEQFF.

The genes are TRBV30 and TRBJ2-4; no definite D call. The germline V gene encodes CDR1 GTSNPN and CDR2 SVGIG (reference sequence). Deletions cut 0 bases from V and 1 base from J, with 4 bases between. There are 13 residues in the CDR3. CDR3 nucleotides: TGTGCCTGGAGTGTTATGGCCAAAAACATTCAGTACTTC. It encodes CAWSVMAKNIQYF.

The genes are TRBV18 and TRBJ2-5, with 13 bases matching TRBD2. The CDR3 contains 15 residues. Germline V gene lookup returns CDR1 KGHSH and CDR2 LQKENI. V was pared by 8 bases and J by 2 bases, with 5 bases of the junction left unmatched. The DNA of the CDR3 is TGTGCCAGCCGGACTAGCGGGGGTACTCAAGAGACCCAGTACTTC. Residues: CASRTSGGTQETQYF.

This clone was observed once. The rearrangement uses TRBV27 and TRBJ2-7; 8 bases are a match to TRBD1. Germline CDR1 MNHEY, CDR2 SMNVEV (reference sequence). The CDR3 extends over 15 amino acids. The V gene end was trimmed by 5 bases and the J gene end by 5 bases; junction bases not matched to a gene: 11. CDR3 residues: CASSPSGQGYHEQYF. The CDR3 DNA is TGTGCCAGCAGTCCCAGCGGACAGGGATACCACGAGCAGTACTTC.

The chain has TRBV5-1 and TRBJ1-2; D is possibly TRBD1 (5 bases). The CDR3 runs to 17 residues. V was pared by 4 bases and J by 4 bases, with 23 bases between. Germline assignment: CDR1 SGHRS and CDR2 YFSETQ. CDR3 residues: CASSVGLLLDQFYGYTF. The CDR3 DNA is TGCGCCAGCAGCGTGGGACTACTTTTGGACCAATTCTATGGCTACACCTTC.

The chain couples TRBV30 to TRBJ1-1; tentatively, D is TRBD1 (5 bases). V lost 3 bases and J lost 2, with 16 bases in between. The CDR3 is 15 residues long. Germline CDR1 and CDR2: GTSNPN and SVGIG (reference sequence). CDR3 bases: TGTGCCTGGAGAAGGACCACGGGACCCAACACTGAAGCTTTCTTT. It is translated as CAWRRTTGPNTEAFF.

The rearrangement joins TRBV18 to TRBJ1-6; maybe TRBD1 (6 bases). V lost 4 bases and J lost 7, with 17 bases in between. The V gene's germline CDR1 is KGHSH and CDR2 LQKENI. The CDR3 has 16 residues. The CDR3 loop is CASSRTGLGVNSPLHF. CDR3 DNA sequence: TGTGCCAGCTCACGAACAGGGCTAGGGGTCAATTCACCCCTCCACTTT.

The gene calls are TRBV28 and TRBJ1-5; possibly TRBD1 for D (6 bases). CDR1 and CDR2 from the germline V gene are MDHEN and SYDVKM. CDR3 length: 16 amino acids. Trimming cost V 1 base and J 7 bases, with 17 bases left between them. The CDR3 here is CASSLFRTAFGQPQHF. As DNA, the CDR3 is TGTGCCAGCAGTTTATTCCGGACAGCCTTTGGACAGCCCCAGCATTTT.

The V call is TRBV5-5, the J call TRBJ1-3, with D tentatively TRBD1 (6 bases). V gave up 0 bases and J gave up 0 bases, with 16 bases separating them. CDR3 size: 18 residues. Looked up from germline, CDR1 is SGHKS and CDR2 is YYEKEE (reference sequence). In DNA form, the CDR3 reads TGTGCCAGCAGCTTGGGGGCAGGGGCTCCTTTCTCTGGAAACACCATATATTTT. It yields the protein CASSLGAGAPFSGNTIYF.

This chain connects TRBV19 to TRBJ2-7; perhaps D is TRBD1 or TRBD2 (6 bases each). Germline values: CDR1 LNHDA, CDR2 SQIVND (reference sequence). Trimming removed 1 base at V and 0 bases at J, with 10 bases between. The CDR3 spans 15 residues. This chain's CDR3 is CASSIGRGLSYEQYF. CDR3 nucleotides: TGTGCCAGTAGTATAGGCCGGGGGCTCTCCTACGAGCAGTACTTC. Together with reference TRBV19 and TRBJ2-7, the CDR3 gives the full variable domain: DGGITQSPKYLFRKEGQNVTLSCEQNLNHDAMYWYRQDPGQGLRLIYYSQIVNDFQKGDIAEGYSVSREKKESFPLTVTSAQKNPTAFYLCASSIGRGLSYEQYFGPGTRLTVT.

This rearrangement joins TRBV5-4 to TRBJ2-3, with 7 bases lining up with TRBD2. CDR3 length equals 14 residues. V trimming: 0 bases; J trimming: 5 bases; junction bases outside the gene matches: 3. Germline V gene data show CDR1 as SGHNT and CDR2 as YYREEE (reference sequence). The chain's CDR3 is CASSLGREKDTQYF. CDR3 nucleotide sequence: TGTGCCAGCAGCTTGGGGCGGGAGAAAGATACGCAGTATTTT.

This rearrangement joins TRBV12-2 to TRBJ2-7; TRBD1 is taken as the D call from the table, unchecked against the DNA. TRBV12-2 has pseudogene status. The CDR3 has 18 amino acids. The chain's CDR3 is CASRRQGESFLSSYEQYF. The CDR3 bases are TGTGCAAGTCGCCGACAGGGAGAATCATTTTTAAGCTCCTACGAGCAGTACTTC.

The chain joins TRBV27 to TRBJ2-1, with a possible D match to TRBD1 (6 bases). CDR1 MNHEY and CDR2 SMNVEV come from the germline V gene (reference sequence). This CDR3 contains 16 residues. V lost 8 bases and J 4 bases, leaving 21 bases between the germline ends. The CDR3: CASFGLLDSQYNEQFF. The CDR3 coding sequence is TGTGCCAGCTTCGGACTTTTGGACAGCCAGTACAATGAGCAGTTCTTC.

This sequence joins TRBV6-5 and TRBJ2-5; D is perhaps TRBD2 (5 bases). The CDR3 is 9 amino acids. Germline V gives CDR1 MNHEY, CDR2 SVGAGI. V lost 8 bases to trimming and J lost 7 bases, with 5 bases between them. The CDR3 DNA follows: TGTGCCAGCGGAGGGACCCAGTACTTC. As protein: CASGGTQYF.

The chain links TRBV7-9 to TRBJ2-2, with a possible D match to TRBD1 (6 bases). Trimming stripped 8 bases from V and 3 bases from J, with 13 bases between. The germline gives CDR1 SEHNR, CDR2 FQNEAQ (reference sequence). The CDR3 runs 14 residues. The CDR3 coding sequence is TGTGCCAGCCTGCCAAAGGGGGACACCGGGGAGCTGTTTTTT. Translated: CASLPKGDTGELFF.

CDR3 nucleotides: TGCGCCAGCAGCTTGGCCCTGGGCGGTACGATAAGGTCCTACAATGAGCAGTTCTTC. The encoded protein is CASSLALGGTIRSYNEQFF. This chain uses TRBV5-1 with TRBJ2-1; D uncertain. V was pared by 0 bases and J by 1 base, with 20 bases between. Germline-derived CDR1 and CDR2 are SGHRS and YFSETQ. The CDR3 is 19 amino acids.

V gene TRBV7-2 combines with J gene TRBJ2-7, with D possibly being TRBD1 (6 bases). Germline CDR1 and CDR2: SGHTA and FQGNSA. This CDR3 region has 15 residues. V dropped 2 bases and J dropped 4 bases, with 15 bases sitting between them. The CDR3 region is CASSLHAGDRYEQYF. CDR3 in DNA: TGTGCCAGCAGCTTACACGCAGGGGATCGTTACGAGCAGTACTTC.

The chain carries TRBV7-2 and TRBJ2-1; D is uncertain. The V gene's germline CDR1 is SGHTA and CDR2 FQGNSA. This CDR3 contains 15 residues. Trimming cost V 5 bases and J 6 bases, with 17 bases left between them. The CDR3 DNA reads TGTGCCAGCAGCATTACCCCACAGCTTTTCAATGAGCAGTTCTTC. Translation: CASSITPQLFNEQFF.

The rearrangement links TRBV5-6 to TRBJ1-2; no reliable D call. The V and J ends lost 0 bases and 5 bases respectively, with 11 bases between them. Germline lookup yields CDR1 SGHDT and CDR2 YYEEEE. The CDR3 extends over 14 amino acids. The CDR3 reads CASSLGRVGYGYTF. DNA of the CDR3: TGTGCCAGCAGCTTGGGTAGGGTGGGGTATGGCTACACCTTC.

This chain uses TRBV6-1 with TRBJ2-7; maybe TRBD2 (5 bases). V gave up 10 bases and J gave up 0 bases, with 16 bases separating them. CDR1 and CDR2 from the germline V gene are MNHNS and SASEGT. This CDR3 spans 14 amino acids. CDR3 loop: CATTGTRSSYEQYF. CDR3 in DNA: TGTGCCACCACGGGAACTAGGAGCTCCTACGAGCAGTACTTC.

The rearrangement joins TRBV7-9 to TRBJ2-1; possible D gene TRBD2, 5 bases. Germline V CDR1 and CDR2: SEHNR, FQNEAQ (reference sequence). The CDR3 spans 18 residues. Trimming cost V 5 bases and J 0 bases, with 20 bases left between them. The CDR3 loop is CASSTSDLRGGSYNEQFF. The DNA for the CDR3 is TGTGCCAGCAGCACCTCCGACCTACGGGGTGGCTCCTACAATGAGCAGTTCTTC.

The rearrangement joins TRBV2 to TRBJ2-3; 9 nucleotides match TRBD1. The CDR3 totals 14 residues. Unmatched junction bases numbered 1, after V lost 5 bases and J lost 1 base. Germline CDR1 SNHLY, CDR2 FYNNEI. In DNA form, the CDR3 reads TGTGCCAGCAGTTGGGACAGGGGCACAGATACGCAGTATTTT. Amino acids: CASSWDRGTDTQYF.

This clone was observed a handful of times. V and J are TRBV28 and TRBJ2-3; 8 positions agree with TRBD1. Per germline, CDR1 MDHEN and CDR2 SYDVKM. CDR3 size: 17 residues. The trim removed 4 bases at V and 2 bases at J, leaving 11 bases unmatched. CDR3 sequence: CASSYTLGQANTDTQYF. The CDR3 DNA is TGTGCCAGCAGTTATACCTTGGGACAGGCTAACACAGATACGCAGTATTTT.

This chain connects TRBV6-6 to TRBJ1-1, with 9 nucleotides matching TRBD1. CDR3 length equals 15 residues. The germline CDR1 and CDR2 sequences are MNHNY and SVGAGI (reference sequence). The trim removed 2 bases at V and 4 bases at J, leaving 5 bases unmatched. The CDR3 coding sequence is TGTGCCAGCAGTTACCCGGGACAGGGTAGCACTGAAGCTTTCTTT. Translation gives CASSYPGQGSTEAFF.